This T cell receptor beta chain was documented in a study of blood T cell repertoires in COVID-19. Turning to the study itself: T cells, B-cell-depleted T cells, or PBMCs supplied cDNA or gDNA.

The authors' processing: The authors estimated nucleated cell counts from reference gene primer amplification. Measured with immunoSEQ multiplex PCR; TCRdb has only the in-frame clones, and not every one. The V and J calls and clone size come from that table; D and trimming were worked out from the DNA. In the table there are around 45,000 clones, roughly 86% of which are singletons. V was clipped by 2 bases and J by 5 bases; unmatched bases: 5. Germline V lookup: CDR1 MNHEY, CDR2 SMNVEV (reference sequence). The CDR3 has 15 amino acids. This clonotype was sampled from a man between 60 and 70 years old with active or convalescent COVID-19. The J gene is TRBJ2-2, the V gene TRBV27; 7 bases map to TRBD1. The sequenced material came from peripheral blood. The CDR3 loop is CASSLDRDGTGELFF. The CDR3, as DNA: TGTGCCAGCAGTTTAGACAGGGACGGAACCGGGGAGCTGTTTTTT.